This note documents a single TCR beta chain sequence. Positive CCR7 selection of CD45RO-negative cells yielded the naive CD8 cells, and terminally differentiated effector memory CD45RA+ cells were excluded. Profiled with immunoSEQ multiplex PCR; TCRdb holds only in-frame clones, not every one. The repertoire holds roughly 2,000,000 clones, with about 95% as singletons. This CDR3 is 15 amino acids long. Germline CDR1 LNHDA, CDR2 SQIVND (reference sequence). V was cut by 5 bases and J by 3 bases, with 16 bases left in between. The record originates from a study of shared clonotypes between healthy human individuals.

Sequencing was carried out using naive CD8+ T cells sorted from blood. The rearrangement uses TRBV19 and TRBJ1-2, with a weak D call TRBD1 (5 bases). The receptor was isolated from a man aged 18 to 30 in good health. Here the CDR3 reads CASSHPLRGDYGYTF. DNA of the CDR3: TGTGCCAGTAGTCACCCCCTAAGGGGCGACTATGGCTACACCTTC.